This T cell receptor beta chain was sequenced in a study of T cells after yellow fever vaccination. Background on the study: SMART-Seq v4 Ultra Low Input prepared the low-cell-number fractions.

V gave up 7 bases and J gave up 2 bases, with 15 bases separating them. The CDR3 runs to 15 residues. Germline loops: CDR1 MNHNS, CDR2 SASEGT. This clonotype appeared many times. General study results and limits: The study re-detected most primary-vaccination clones after the booster (about 95% CD4, approximately 87% CD8). Repertoires obtained by FACS sorting could include abundant clonotypes that entered as contaminants from the bulk population. The CD4 compartment and the CD8 compartment contained a small share of clonotypes in common.

MiXCR was run by TCRdb on the 5' RACE reads, yielding one entry per CDR3 protein. The table lists about 45,000 distinct CDR3 sequences, 6% to 7% of them singletons, with about 15% in the top ten. Sequencing was performed on CD8+ T cells not binding an NS4B(214-222) dextramer, sorted from PBMCs, taken 45 days after the yellow fever booster vaccination. This chain uses TRBV6-1 with TRBJ2-1; no firm D call. The receptor was isolated from a man aged 25-40 years who received the YFV17D yellow fever vaccine. Here the CDR3 reads CASTTDQGTYNEQFF. The CDR3 coding sequence is TGTGCCAGCACCACTGACCAAGGGACCTACAATGAGCAGTTCTTC.